The 2 T cell receptor beta chains below were found in one sample sequenced in a study of T cells in Graves' hyperthyroidism and ophthalmopathy. TCR beta CDR3 region amplification was performed from RNA transcripts. First-round RT-PCR targeting the TCR CDR3 was performed with the HTBI primer set. TCRdb re-derived calls from the multiplex PCR reads in MiXCR, one entry per CDR3 protein. The top ten hold under 7% of the sample, which has roughly 500,000 distinct CDR3 sequences, roughly 14% seen once. The sample consisted of blood. The receptor source for this set is a woman aged 25-40 years with Graves' hyperthyroidism that later progressed to Graves' ophthalmopathy.

This clonotype was recorded many times. V usage is TRBV27 and J usage is TRBJ2-7, with a tentative D call TRBD2 (6 bases). The germline CDR1 and CDR2 sequences are MNHEY and SMNVEV (reference sequence). V lost 7 bases and J lost 0, with 16 bases in between. The CDR3 is 15 residues long. CDR3 protein: CASTSGTSGSYEQYF. CDR3 DNA sequence: TGTGCCAGCACCTCCGGGACTTCAGGCTCCTACGAGCAGTACTTC.

This clonotype was found many times. The chain combines TRBV6-2 or TRBV6-3 with TRBJ2-2; TRBD2 matches at 8 bases. V shed 4 bases and J 3 bases; nucleotides not matched to a gene: 7. There are 16 residues in the CDR3. From germline, CDR1 is MNHEY and CDR2 SVGEGT. For the CDR3, the DNA is TGTGCCAGCAGTTTCCGGGAGGGCCAGTACACCGGGGAGCTGTTTTTT. It yields the protein CASSFREGQYTGELFF.